The present TCR beta chain was sequenced within a study of T cell repertoires in cytomegalovirus infection (dated by TCRdb to between 2018 and 2021). A note on the overall study: Donor HLA type was relevant to the analysis, because carriage of CMV infection together with the matching HLA type was indicated by public TCR beta signatures. Overall study outcomes, separate from this receptor: Carriers of CMV infection plus the relevant HLA type were discriminated by the cumulative frequency of public TCR beta family members in the study cohort and in an independent roughly 380-donor cohort. The ex vivo response was dominated by HLA-C-restricted CMV-specific TCR beta clonotypes, which also provided the single most frequent clonotype in two of eight donors.

For sequencing, an Illumina HiSeq 1500 was employed. The public sequencing data were trimmed at Q25 with fastp and processed into clonotypes with MiXCR by TCRdb, which kept only in-frame beta chains. All rows with the same CDR3 protein become a single entry with the most common DNA and genes. This sample comprises about 240,000 distinct CDR3 sequences, around 6.2% of them detected only once. The biggest ten clones account for under 7.5% of the sample. This clonotype was counted at least ten times. Its antigen has not been determined. Base-call qualities are not available, and no considerably larger clone is one nucleotide away. The germline V gene provides CDR1 MGHRA and CDR2 YSYEKL. Taken from cysteine to phenylalanine, the CDR3 has 16 residues. Only the CDR3 part of the read is kept: 48 bases, read in frame from the first base. Ends trimmed: V by 3 bases, J by 3 bases; bases unmatched to a gene: 11.

The receptor was isolated from a human donor in good health (CMV status not recorded). Some clones in this sample may be carry-over from other donors' samples. The sequence joins TRBV4-1 to TRBJ2-7, with TRBD2 identical over 7 junction bases. Material for sequencing was PBMCs. The CDR3 sequence is CASSHPTSARYYEQYF. The sequenced DNA: TGCGCCAGCAGCCACCCTACTAGCGCCAGATACTACGAGCAGTACTTC.